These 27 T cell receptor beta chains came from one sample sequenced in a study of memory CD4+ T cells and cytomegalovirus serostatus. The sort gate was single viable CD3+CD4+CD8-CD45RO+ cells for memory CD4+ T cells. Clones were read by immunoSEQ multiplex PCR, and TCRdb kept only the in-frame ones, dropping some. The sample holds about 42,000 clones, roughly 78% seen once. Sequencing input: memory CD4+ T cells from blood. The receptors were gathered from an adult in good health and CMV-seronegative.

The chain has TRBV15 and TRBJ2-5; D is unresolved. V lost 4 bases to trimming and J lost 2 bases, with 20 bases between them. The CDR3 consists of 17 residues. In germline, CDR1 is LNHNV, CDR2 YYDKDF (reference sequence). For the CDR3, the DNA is TGTGCCACCAGCACCCCCCCCCGATCGCCTCCGCAAGAGACCCAGTACTTC. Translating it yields CATSTPPRSPPQETQYF.

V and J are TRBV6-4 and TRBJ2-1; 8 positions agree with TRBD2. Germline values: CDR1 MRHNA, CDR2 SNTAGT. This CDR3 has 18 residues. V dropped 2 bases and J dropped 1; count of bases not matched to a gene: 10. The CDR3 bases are TGTGCCAGCAGTGACGACTATAGGGGCGGGAGGTCCTACAATGAGCAGTTCTTC. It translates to CASSDDYRGGRSYNEQFF.

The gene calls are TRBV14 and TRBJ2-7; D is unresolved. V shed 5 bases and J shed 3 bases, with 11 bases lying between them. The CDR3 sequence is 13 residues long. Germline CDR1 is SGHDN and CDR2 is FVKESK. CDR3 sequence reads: CASSVSPGYEQYF. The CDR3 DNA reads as TGTGCCAGCAGCGTAAGTCCCGGCTACGAGCAGTACTTC. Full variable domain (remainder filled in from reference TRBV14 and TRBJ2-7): EAGVTQFPSHSVIEKGQTVTLRCDPISGHDNLYWYRRVMGKEIKFLLHFVKESKQDESGMPNNRFLAERTGGTYSTLKVQPAELEDSGVYFCASSVSPGYEQYFGPGTRLTVT.

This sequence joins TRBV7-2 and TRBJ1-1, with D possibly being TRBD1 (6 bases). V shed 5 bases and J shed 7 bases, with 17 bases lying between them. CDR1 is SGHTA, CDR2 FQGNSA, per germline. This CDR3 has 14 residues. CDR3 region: CASSRQGPRNEAFF. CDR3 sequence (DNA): TGTGCCAGCAGCCGGCAGGGGCCTCGGAATGAAGCTTTCTTT.

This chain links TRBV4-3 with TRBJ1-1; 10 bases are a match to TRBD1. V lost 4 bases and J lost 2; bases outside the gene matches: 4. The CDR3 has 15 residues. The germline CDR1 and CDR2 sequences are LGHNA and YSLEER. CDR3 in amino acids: CASSPRQGANTEAFF. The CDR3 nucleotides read TGCGCCAGCAGCCCCCGACAGGGGGCAAACACTGAAGCTTTCTTT.

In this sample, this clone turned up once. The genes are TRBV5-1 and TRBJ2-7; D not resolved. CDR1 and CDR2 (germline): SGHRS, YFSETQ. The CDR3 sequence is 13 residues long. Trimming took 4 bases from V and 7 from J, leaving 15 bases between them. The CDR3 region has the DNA TGCGCCAGCAGCACCGGACCCACCAGGGAGCAGTACTTC. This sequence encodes CASSTGPTREQYF.

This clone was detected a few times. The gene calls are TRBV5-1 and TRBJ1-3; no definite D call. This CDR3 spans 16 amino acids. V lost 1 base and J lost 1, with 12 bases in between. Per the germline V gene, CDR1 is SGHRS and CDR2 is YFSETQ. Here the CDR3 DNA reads TGCGCCAGCAGCTTGAGTGCCAGTACTTCTGGAAACACCATATATTTT. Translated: CASSLSASTSGNTIYF. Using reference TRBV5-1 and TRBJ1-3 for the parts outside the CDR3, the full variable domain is KAGVTQTPRYLIKTRGQQVTLSCSPISGHRSVSWYQQTPGQGLQFLFEYFSETQRNKGNFPGRFSGRQFSNSRSEMNVSTLELGDSALYLCASSLSASTSGNTIYFGEGSWLTVV.

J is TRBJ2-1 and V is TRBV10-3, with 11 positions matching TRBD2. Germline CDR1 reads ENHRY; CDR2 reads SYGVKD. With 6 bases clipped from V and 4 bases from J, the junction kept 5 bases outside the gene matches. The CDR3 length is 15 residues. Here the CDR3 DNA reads TGTGCCATCAGGGCCGGGACTAGCGGATACAATGAGCAGTTCTTC. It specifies CAIRAGTSGYNEQFF.

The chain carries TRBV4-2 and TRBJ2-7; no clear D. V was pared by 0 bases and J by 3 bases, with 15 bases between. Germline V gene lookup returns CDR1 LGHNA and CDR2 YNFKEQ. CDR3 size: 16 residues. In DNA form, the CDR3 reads TGTGCCAGCAGCCAAGATCATAGGACGTCTTACTACGAGCAGTACTTC. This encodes CASSQDHRTSYYEQYF.

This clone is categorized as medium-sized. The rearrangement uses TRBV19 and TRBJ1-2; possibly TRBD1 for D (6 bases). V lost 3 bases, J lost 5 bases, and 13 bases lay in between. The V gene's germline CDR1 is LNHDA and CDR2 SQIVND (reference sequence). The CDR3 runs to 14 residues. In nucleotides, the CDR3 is TGTGCCAGTAGTATGGGAAGGGACACGTATGGCTACACCTTC. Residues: CASSMGRDTYGYTF.

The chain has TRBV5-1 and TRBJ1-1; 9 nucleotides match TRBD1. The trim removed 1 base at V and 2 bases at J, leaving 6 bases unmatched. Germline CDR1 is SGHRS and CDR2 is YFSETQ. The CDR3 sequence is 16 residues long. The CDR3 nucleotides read TGCGCCAGCAGCTTGTCGACAGGGGGTAGCAACACTGAAGCTTTCTTT. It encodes CASSLSTGGSNTEAFF.

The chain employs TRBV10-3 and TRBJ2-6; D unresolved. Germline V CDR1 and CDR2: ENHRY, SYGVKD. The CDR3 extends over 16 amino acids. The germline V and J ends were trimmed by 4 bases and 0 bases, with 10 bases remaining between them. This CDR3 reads CAISGGGLSGANVLTF. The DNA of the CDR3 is TGTGCCATCAGTGGAGGTGGCCTCTCTGGGGCCAACGTCCTGACTTTC.

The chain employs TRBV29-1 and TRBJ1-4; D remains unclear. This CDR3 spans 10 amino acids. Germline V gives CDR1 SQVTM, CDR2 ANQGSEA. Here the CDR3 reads CGIGGEKLFF. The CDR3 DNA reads TGCGGCATCGGTGGGGAAAAACTGTTTTTT.

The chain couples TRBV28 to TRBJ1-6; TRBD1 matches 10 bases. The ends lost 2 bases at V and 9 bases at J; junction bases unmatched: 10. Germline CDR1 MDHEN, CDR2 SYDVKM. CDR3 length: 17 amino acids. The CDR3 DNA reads TGTGCCAGCAGTTTAGCGGGACAGGGGAGCCCGGGTTCACCCCTCCACTTT. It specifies CASSLAGQGSPGSPLHF.

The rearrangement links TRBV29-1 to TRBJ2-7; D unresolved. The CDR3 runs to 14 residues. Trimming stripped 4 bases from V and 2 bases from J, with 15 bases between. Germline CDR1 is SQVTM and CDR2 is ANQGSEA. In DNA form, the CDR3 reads TGCAGCGTTGCGACAAGTGTCGTCACCTACGAGCAGTACTTC. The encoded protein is CSVATSVVTYEQYF.

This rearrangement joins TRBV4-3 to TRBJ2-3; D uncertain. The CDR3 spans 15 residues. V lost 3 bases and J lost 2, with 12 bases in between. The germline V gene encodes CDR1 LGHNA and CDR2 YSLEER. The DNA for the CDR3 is TGCGCCAGCAGCCACTCAGGCGCCGCCACAGATACGCAGTATTTT. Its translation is CASSHSGAATDTQYF.

DNA for the CDR3: TGTGCCAGTAGCCTCCGGGACAGGGGCCACGAGCAGTACTTC. It encodes CASSLRDRGHEQYF. V is TRBV19 and J is TRBJ2-7, with 10 bases fitting TRBD1. This CDR3 comprises 14 residues. From germline, CDR1 is LNHDA and CDR2 SQIVND (reference sequence). V trimming: 6 bases; J trimming: 5 bases; junction bases outside the gene matches: 7.

The CDR3 DNA is TGTGCCAGCAGCCTCCATGGAGGCGGGGGTGATTCACCCCTCCACTTT. It yields the protein CASSLHGGGGDSPLHF. The gene calls are TRBV4-2 and TRBJ1-6; D might be TRBD1 (5 bases). CDR3 length equals 16 residues. The germline V gene has CDR1 LGHNA and CDR2 YNFKEQ. V was pared by 4 bases and J by 8 bases, with 18 bases between.

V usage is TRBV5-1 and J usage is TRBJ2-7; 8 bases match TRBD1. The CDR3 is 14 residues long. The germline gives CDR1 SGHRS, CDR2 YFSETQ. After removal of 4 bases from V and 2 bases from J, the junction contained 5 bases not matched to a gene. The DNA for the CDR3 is TGCGCCAGCAGCCTCGCGACAGGGGCCTACGAGCAGTACTTC. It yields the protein CASSLATGAYEQYF.

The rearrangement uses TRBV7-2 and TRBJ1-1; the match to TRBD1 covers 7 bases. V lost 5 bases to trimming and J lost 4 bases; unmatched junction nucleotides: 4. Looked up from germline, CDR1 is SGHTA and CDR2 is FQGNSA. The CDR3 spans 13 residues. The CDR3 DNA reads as TGTGCCAGCAGCCAAGACAGGGTCACTGAAGCTTTCTTT. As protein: CASSQDRVTEAFF.

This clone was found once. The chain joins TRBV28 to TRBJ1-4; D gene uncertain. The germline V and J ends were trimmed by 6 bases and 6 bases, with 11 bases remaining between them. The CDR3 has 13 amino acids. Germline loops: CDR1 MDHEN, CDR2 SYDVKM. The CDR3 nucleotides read TGTGCCAGCAGCGAGGGTGGGGATGAAAAACTGTTTTTT. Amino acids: CASSEGGDEKLFF.

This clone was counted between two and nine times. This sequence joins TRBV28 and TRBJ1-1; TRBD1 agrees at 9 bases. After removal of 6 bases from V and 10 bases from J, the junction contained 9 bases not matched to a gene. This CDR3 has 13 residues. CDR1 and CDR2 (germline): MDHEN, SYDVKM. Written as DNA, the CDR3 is TGTGCCAGCAGCCAGACAGGGGGGATCGGAGCTTTCTTT. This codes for CASSQTGGIGAFF.

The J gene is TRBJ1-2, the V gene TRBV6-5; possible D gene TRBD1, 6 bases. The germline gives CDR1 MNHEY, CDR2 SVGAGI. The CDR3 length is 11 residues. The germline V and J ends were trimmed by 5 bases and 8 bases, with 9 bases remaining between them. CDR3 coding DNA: TGTGCCAGCAGTACCCAGGGGGGCTACACCTTC. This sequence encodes CASSTQGGYTF.

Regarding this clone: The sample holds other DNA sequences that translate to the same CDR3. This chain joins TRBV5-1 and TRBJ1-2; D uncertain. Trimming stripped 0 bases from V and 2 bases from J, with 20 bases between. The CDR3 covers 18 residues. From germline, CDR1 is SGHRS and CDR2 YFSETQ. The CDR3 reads CASSLGLDSSTTNYGYTF. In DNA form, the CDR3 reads TGCGCCAGCAGCTTGGGGCTGGATTCCTCGACCACAAACTATGGCTACACCTTC. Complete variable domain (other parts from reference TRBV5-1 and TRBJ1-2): KAGVTQTPRYLIKTRGQQVTLSCSPISGHRSVSWYQQTPGQGLQFLFEYFSETQRNKGNFPGRFSGRQFSNSRSEMNVSTLELGDSALYLCASSLGLDSSTTNYGYTFGSGTRLTVV.

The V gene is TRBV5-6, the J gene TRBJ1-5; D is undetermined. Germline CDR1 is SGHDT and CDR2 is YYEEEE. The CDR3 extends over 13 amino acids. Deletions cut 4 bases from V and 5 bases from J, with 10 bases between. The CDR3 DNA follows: TGTGCCAGCAGCCACGGGCCCCATCAGCCCCAGCATTTT. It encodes CASSHGPHQPQHF.

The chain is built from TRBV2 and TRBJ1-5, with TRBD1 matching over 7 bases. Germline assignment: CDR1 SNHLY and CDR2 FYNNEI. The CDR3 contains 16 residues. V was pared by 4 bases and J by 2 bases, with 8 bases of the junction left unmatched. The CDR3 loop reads CASSGITGVGNQPQHF. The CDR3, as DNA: TGTGCCAGCAGTGGCATAACAGGGGTGGGCAATCAGCCCCAGCATTTT. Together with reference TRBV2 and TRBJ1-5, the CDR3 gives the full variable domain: EPEVTQTPSHQVTQMGQEVILRCVPISNHLYFYWYRQILGQKVEFLVSFYNNEISEKSEIFDDQFSVERPDGSNFTLKIRSTKLEDSAMYFCASSGITGVGNQPQHFGDGTRLSIL.

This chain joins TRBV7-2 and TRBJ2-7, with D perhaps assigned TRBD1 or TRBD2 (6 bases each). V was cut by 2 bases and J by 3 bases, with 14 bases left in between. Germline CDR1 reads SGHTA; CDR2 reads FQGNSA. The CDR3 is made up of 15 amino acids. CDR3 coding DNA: TGTGCCAGCAGCTTACCCGCGGGACAATTCTACGAGCAGTACTTC. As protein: CASSLPAGQFYEQYF.